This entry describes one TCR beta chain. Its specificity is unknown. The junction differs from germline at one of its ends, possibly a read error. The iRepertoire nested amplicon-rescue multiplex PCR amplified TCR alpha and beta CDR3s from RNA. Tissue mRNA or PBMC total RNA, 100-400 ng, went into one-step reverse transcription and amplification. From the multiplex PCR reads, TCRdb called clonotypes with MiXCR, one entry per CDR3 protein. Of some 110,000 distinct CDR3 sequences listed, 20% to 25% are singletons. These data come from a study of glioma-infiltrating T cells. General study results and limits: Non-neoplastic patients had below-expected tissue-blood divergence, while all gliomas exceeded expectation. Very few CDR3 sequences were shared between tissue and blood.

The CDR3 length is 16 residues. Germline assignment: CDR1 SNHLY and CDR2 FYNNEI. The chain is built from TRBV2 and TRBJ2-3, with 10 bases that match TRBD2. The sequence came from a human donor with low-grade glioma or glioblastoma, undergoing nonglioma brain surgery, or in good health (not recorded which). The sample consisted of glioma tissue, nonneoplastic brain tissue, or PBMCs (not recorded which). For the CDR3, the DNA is TGTGCCCGCAGGATGTCTAGCGGGAGTGTCACAGATACGCAGTATTTT. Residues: CARRMSSGSVTDTQYF. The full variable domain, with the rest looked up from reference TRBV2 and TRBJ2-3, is EPEVTQTPSHQVTQMGQEVILRCVPISNHLYFYWYRQILGQKVEFLVSFYNNEISEKSEIFDDQFSVERPDGSNFTLKIRSTKLEDSAMYFCARRMSSGSVTDTQYFGPGTRLTVL.